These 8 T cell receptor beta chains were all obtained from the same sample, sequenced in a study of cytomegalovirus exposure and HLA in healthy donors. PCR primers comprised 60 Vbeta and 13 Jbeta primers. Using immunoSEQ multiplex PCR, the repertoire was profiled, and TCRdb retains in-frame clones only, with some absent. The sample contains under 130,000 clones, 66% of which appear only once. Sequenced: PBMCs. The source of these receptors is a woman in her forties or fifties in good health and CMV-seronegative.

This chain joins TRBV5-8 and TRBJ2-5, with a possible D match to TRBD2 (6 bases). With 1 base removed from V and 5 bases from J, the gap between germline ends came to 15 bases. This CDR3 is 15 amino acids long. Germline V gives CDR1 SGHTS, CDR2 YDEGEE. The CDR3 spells CASSLTVGRDETQYF. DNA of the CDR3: TGTGCCAGCAGCTTGACGGTAGGGCGGGACGAGACCCAGTACTTC.

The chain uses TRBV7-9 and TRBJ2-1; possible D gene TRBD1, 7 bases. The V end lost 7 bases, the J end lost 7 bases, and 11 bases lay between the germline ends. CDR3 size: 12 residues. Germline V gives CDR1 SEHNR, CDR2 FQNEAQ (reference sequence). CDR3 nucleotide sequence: TGTGCCAGCACGACAGGGAGGAATGAGCAGTTCTTC. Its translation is CASTTGRNEQFF.

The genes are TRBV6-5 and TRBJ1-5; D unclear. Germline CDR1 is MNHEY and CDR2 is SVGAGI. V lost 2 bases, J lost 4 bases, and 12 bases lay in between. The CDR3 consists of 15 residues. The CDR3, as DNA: TGTGCCAGCAGTTACAGCCGAGGCCAGAATCAGCCCCAGCATTTT. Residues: CASSYSRGQNQPQHF.

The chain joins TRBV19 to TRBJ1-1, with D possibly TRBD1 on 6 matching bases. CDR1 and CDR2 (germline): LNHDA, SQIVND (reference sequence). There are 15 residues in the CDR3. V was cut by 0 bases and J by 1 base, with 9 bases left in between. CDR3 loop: CASSIDGGRNTEAFF. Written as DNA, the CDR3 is TGTGCCAGTAGTATAGACGGGGGGCGGAACACTGAAGCTTTCTTT.

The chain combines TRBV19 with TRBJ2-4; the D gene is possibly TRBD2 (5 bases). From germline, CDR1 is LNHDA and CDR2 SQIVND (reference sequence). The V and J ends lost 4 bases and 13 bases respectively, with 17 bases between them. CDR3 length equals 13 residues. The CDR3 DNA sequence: TGTGCCAGTAGTACCTCCCATCCGAGGGAGCAGTACTTC. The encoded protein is CASSTSHPREQYF.

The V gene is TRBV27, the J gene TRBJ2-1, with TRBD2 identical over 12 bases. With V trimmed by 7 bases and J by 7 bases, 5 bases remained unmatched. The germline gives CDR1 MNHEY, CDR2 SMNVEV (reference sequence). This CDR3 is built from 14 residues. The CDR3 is CASIGLAGPNEQFF. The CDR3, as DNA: TGTGCCAGCATCGGACTAGCGGGACCAAATGAGCAGTTCTTC.

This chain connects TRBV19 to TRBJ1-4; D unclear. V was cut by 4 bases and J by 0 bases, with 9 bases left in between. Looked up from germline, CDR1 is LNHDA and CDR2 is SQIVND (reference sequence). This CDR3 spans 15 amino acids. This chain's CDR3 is CASSTNLATNEKLFF. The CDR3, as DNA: TGTGCCAGTAGTACCAATTTAGCAACTAATGAAAAACTGTTTTTT. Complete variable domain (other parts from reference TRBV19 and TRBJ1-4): DGGITQSPKYLFRKEGQNVTLSCEQNLNHDAMYWYRQDPGQGLRLIYYSQIVNDFQKGDIAEGYSVSREKKESFPLTVTSAQKNPTAFYLCASSTNLATNEKLFFGSGTQLSVL.

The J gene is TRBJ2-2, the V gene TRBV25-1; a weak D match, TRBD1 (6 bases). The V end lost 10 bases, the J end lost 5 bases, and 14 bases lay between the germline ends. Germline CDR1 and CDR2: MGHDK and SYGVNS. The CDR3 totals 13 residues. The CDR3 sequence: CATKTGTTGELFF. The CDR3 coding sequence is TGTGCCACCAAAACCGGGACAACCGGGGAGCTGTTTTTT.